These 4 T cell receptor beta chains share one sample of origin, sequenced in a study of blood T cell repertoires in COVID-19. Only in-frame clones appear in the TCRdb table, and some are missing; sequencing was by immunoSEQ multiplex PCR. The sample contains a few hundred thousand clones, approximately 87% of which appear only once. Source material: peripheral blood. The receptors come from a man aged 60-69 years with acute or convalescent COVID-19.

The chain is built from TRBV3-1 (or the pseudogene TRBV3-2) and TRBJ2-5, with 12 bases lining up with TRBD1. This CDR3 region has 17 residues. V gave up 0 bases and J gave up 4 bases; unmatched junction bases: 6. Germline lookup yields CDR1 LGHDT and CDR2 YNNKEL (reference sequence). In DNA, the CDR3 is TGTGCCAGCAGCCAAGATCCGGGACAGGGGGCTGGAGAGACCCAGTACTTC. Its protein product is CASSQDPGQGAGETQYF.

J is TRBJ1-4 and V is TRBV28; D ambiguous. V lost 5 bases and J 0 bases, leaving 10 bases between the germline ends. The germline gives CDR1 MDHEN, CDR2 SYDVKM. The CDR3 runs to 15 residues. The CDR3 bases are TGTGCCAGCAGTCTCCACAGTGCAACTAATGAAAAACTGTTTTTT. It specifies CASSLHSATNEKLFF.

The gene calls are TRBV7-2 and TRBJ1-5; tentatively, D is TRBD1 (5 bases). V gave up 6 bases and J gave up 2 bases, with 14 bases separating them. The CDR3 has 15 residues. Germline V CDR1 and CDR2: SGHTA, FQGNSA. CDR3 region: CASSAGGTRNQPQHF. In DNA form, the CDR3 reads TGTGCCAGCAGTGCGGGGGGGACGCGCAATCAGCCCCAGCATTTT.

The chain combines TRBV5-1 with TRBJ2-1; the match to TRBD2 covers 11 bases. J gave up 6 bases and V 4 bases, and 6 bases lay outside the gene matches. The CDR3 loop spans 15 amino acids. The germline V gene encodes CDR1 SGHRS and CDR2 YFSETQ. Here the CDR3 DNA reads TGCGCCAGCAGCATCGGGACTAGCGGATTCAATGAGCAGTTCTTC. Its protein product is CASSIGTSGFNEQFF.